This T cell receptor (beta chain) is from a study of T-cell reconstitution after alpha-beta-depleted transplantation in children. Using unique molecular identifiers, the investigators prepared the TCRbeta library. TCRdb fed the PCR reads into MiXCR, producing one record per CDR3 protein. Of approximately 590,000 distinct CDR3 sequences listed, approximately 10% are singletons. This clonotype was found once. This receptor was identified in a human donor who donated a stem cell graft to a child with acute myeloid leukemia. The source was PBMCs from the stem cell graft donor, collected from the stem cell graft.

CDR3 amino acids: CASSRLAGKPYNEQFF. As DNA, the CDR3 is TGTGCCAGCAGCCGACTAGCGGGTAAACCCTACAATGAGCAGTTCTTC. The rearrangement joins TRBV14 to TRBJ2-1; 10 bases match TRBD2. This CDR3 is built from 16 residues. Trimming took 4 bases from V and 2 from J; bases not matched to a gene: 5. The germline CDR1 and CDR2 sequences are SGHDN and FVKESK.